Each of the 14 T cell receptor beta chains below was sequenced from the same sample in a study of T cell responses to AZD1222 COVID-19 vaccine. TCRdb keeps only in-frame clones here, not all; method: immunoSEQ multiplex PCR. The sample yields some 150,000 clones, 90% seen once. This specimen consisted of peripheral blood, obtained on day 0 of AZD1222 vaccination. The receptors derive from an adult in good health.

The table lists this clone with many counts. The V call is TRBV20-1, the J call TRBJ2-1; D gene unclear. V was clipped by 3 bases and J by 9 bases, with 12 bases between them. The CDR3 is 12 residues long. The germline CDR1 and CDR2 sequences are DFQATT and SNEGSKA (reference sequence). CDR3 in amino acids: CSASSTHSEQFF. The CDR3 region has the DNA TGCAGTGCTAGTTCTACCCATTCTGAGCAGTTCTTC.

The chain carries TRBV6-2 or TRBV6-3 and TRBJ2-1; tentatively, D is TRBD1 (6 bases). Trimming cost V 2 bases and J 11 bases, with 16 bases left between them. This CDR3 contains 14 residues. CDR1 and CDR2 (germline): MNHEY, SVGEGT. The CDR3 DNA reads as TGTGCCAGCAGTTACAATGGTGTACAGGGTAAGCAGTTCTTC. It translates to CASSYNGVQGKQFF.

The chain couples TRBV3-1 (or the pseudogene TRBV3-2) to TRBJ2-3; D gene uncertain. The CDR3 consists of 17 residues. Deletions cut 1 base from V and 2 bases from J, with 16 bases between. Germline V gene lookup returns CDR1 LGHDT and CDR2 YNNKEL (reference sequence). CDR3 loop: CASSQVRLLEHTDTQYF. CDR3 DNA: TGTGCCAGCAGCCAAGTCAGGCTGTTGGAACACACAGATACGCAGTATTTT.

J is TRBJ2-1 and V is TRBV11-2; 12 nucleotides agree with TRBD2. Germline values: CDR1 SGHAT, CDR2 FQNNGV. The CDR3 loop spans 19 amino acids. The junction had 13 bases not matched to a gene; V was cut back by 1 base and J by 6 bases. CDR3 nucleotide sequence: TGTGCCAGCAGCTTAGGATTGACGACTAGCGGGAGAAGCGTCAATGAGCAGTTCTTC. This translates into CASSLGLTTSGRSVNEQFF.

The chain's CDR3 is CASSLRVAGGGDTQYF. Here the CDR3 DNA reads TGTGCCAGCAGCCTGCGGGTAGCGGGAGGTGGAGATACGCAGTATTTT. This rearrangement joins TRBV7-2 to TRBJ2-3; TRBD2 matches 10 bases. CDR3 length: 16 amino acids. Germline CDR1 is SGHTA and CDR2 is FQGNSA. V trimming: 5 bases; J trimming: 5 bases; junction bases outside the gene matches: 10.

The chain uses TRBV24-1 and TRBJ2-1, with 10 bases aligning to TRBD2. Germline lookup yields CDR1 KGHDR and CDR2 SFDVKD. The CDR3 runs to 18 residues. Trimming cost V 5 bases and J 5 bases; bases outside gene matches: 14. CDR3 in amino acids: CATSAKTRLAGLDNEQFF. As DNA, the CDR3 is TGTGCCACCAGTGCCAAAACGAGACTAGCGGGTCTGGACAATGAGCAGTTCTTC.

The chain recombines TRBV6-2 or TRBV6-3 with TRBJ2-7, with TRBD2 matching over 9 bases. This CDR3 is built from 14 residues. The V and J ends lost 5 bases and 2 bases, in that order; junction bases with no gene match: 4. Germline V CDR1 and CDR2: MNHEY, SVGEGT. Here the CDR3 reads CASSGIAGAYEQYF. The CDR3 DNA follows: TGTGCCAGCAGTGGAATAGCGGGGGCCTACGAGCAGTACTTC.

This CDR3 reads CASKRTGTSNEKLFF. DNA of the CDR3: TGTGCCAGTAAAAGGACAGGAACTTCTAATGAAAAACTGTTTTTT. This sequence joins TRBV19 and TRBJ1-4, with 7 bases that match TRBD1. V shed 7 bases and J 3 bases; nucleotides not matched to a gene: 8. The CDR3 sequence is 15 residues long. Germline-derived CDR1 and CDR2 are LNHDA and SQIVND (reference sequence).

The chain employs TRBV10-3 and TRBJ1-5, with D hard to call. The CDR3 is made up of 13 amino acids. Trimming pared 2 bases from V and 8 bases from J, leaving 10 bases between. Germline V lookup: CDR1 ENHRY, CDR2 SYGVKD. The CDR3 region is CAISEGPGEPQHF. CDR3 nucleotides: TGTGCCATCAGTGAGGGACCCGGGGAGCCCCAGCATTTT.

The rearrangement links TRBV5-6 to TRBJ1-1; no clear D. The CDR3 contains 15 residues. The germline V and J ends were trimmed by 0 bases and 4 bases, with 13 bases remaining between them. Per the germline V gene, CDR1 is SGHDT and CDR2 is YYEEEE. The CDR3 loop is CASSLGPASPTEAFF. The CDR3 nucleotides are TGTGCCAGCAGCTTGGGTCCGGCGTCCCCCACTGAAGCTTTCTTT. Drawing the rest from reference TRBV5-6 and TRBJ1-1, the complete variable domain is DAGVTQSPTHLIKTRGQQVTLRCSPKSGHDTVSWYQQALGQGPQFIFQYYEEEERQRGNFPDRFSGHQFPNYSSELNVNALLLGDSALYLCASSLGPASPTEAFFGQGTRLTVV.

The chain is built from TRBV19 and TRBJ2-3; D not certain. The CDR3 is made up of 18 amino acids. V was shortened by 5 bases and J by 6 bases, with 27 bases between the two germline ends. The V gene's germline CDR1 is LNHDA and CDR2 SQIVND (reference sequence). The CDR3 region is CASSAQSPVAARLDTQYF. CDR3 sequence (DNA): TGTGCCAGTAGTGCCCAATCACCCGTGGCAGCGCGTCTGGATACGCAGTATTTT.

The chain recombines TRBV3-1 (or the pseudogene TRBV3-2) with TRBJ1-1; the D is unclear. CDR1 LGHDT and CDR2 YNNKEL come from the germline V gene (reference sequence). This CDR3 is 12 amino acids long. V was shortened by 4 bases and J by 11 bases, with 14 bases between the two germline ends. The CDR3 loop is CASSPRGEWAFF. CDR3 coding DNA: TGTGCCAGCAGCCCCAGAGGAGAGTGGGCTTTCTTT.

This chain joins TRBV4-3 and TRBJ2-1, with 9 bases aligning to TRBD2. The CDR3 contains 16 residues. Germline V gene sequence: CDR1 LGHNA, CDR2 YSLEER. V trimming: 0 bases; J trimming: 7 bases; junction bases outside the gene matches: 7. The CDR3 loop is CASSQDPGLAGNEQFF. CDR3 nucleotide sequence: TGCGCCAGCAGCCAAGATCCGGGACTAGCAGGTAATGAGCAGTTCTTC.

This chain connects TRBV2 to TRBJ1-3; D is possibly TRBD1 (6 bases). Trimming took 4 bases from V and 4 from J, leaving 11 bases between them. CDR1 SNHLY and CDR2 FYNNEI come from the germline V gene. The CDR3 loop spans 14 amino acids. CDR3 DNA: TGTGCCAGCAGTGTCGCAGGGGAGGGAAACACCATATATTTT. Its protein is CASSVAGEGNTIYF.